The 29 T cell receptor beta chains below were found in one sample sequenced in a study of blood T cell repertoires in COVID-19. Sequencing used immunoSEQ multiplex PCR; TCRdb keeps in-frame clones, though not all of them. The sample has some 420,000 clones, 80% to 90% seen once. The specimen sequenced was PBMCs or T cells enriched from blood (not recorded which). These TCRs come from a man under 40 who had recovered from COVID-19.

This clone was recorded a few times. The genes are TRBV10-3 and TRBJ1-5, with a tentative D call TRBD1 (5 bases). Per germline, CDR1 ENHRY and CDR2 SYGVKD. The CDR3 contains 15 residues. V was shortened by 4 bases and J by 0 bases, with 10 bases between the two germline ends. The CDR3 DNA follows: TGTGCCATCAGTGTCGGGGGGAGTAGCAATCAGCCCCAGCATTTT. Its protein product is CAISVGGSSNQPQHF.

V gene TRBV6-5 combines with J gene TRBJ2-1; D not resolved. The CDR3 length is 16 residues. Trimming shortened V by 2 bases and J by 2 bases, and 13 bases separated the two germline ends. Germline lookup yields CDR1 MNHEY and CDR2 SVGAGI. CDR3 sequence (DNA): TGTGCCAGCAGTTACGCGCTAGGATCAGCCTACAATGAGCAGTTCTTC. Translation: CASSYALGSAYNEQFF.

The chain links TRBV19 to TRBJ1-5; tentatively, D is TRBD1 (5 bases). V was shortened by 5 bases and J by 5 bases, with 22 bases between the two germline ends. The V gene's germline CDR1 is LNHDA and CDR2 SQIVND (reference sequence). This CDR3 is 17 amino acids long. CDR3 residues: CASSGHPGEGMHQPQHF. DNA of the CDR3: TGTGCCAGTAGTGGCCACCCGGGGGAGGGGATGCATCAGCCCCAGCATTTT.

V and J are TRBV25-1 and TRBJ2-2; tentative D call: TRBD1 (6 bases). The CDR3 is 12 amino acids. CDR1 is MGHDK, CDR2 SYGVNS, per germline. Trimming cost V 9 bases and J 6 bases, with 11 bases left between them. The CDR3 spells CASQHRAGELFF. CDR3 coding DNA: TGTGCCAGTCAACACAGGGCCGGGGAGCTGTTTTTT.

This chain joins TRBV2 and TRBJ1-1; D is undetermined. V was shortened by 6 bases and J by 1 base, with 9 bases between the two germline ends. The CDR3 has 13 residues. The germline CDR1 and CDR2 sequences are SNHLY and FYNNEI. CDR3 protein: CASRVDRNTEAFF. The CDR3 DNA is TGTGCCAGCAGGGTCGATAGGAACACTGAAGCTTTCTTT.

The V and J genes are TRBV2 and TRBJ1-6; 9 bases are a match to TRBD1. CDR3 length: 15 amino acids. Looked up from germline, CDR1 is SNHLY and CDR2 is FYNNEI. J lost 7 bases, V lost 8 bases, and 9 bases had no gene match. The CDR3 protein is CASSLSGQGNSPLHF. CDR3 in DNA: TGTGCCAGCTCTTTGTCGGGACAGGGAAATTCACCCCTCCACTTT.

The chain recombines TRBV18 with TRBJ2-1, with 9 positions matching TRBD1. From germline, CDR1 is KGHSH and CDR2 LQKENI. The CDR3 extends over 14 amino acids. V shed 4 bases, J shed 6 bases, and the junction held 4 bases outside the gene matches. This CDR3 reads CASSLGQGSNEQFF. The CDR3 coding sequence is TGTGCCAGCTCACTCGGACAGGGGAGCAATGAGCAGTTCTTC.

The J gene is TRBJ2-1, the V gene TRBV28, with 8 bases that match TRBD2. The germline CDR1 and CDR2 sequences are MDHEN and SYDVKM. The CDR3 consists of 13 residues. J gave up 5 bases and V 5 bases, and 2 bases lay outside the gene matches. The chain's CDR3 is CASSRGLDNEQFF. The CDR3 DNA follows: TGTGCCAGCAGTCGGGGACTAGACAATGAGCAGTTCTTC.

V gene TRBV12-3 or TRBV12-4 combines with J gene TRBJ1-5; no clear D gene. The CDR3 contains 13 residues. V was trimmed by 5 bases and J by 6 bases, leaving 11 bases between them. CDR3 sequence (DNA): TGTGCCAGCAGTGGCCCTGTATTTCAGCCCCAGCATTTT. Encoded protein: CASSGPVFQPQHF.

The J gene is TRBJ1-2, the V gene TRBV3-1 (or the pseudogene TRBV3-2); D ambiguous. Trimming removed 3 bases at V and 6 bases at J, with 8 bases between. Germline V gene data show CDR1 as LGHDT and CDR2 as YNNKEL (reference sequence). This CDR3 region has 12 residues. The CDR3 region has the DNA TGTGCCAGCAGCCAGGCGCTAGATGGCTACACCTTC. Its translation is CASSQALDGYTF.

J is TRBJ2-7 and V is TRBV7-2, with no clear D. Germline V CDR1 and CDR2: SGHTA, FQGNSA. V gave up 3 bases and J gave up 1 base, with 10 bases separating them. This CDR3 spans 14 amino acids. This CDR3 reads CASSFNRGSYEQYF. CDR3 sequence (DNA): TGTGCCAGCAGCTTTAACCGCGGATCCTACGAGCAGTACTTC.

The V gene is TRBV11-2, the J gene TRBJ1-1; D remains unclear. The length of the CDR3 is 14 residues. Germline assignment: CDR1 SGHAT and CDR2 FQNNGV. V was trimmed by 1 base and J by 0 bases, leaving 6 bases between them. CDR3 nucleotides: TGTGCCAGCAGCTTAGCCTCCCTGAACACTGAAGCTTTCTTT. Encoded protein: CASSLASLNTEAFF.

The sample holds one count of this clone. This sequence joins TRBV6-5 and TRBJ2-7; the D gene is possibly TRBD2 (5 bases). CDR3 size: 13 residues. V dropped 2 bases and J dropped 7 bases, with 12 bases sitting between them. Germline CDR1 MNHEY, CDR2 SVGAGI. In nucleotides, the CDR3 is TGTGCCAGCAGTTACGTGGACCGGGGAGAGCAGTACTTC. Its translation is CASSYVDRGEQYF.

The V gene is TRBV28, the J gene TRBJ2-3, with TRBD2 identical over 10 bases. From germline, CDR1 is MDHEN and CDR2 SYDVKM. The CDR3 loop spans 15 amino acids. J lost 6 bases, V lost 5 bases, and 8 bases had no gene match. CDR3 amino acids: CASSLAGEEGDTQYF. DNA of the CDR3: TGTGCCAGCAGTCTAGCGGGAGAGGAAGGGGATACGCAGTATTTT. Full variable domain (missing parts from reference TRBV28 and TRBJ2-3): DVKVTQSSRYLVKRTGEKVFLECVQDMDHENMFWYRQDPGLGLRLIYFSYDVKMKEKGDIPEGYSVSREKKERFSLILESASTNQTSMYLCASSLAGEEGDTQYFGPGTRLTVL.

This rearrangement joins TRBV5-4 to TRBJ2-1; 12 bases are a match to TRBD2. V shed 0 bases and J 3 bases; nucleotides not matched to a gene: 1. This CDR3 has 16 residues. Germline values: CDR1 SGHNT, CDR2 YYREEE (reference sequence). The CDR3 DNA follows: TGTGCCAGCAGCTTGGGACTAGCGGGAGACTACAATGAGCAGTTCTTC. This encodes CASSLGLAGDYNEQFF.

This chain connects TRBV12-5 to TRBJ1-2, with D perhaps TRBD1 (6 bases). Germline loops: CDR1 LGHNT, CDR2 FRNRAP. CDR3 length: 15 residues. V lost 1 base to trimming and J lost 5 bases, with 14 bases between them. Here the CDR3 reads CASGLAPGTGYGYTF. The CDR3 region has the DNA TGTGCTAGTGGTTTGGCCCCGGGAACAGGGTATGGCTACACCTTC.

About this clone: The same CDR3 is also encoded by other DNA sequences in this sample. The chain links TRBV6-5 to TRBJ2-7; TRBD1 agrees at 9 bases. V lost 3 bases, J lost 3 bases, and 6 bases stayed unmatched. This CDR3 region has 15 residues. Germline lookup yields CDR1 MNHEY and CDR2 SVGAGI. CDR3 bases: TGTGCCAGCAGTTATCGGACAGGGGACCTCTACGAGCAGTACTTC. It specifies CASSYRTGDLYEQYF.

CDR3 protein: CASSQEEQGSYEQYF. The CDR3 nucleotides are TGCGCCAGCAGCCAAGAGGAGCAGGGGAGCTACGAGCAGTACTTC. The chain has TRBV4-1 and TRBJ2-7; possible D gene TRBD1, 6 bases. Trimming took off 0 bases at V and 3 bases at J, with 12 bases between the two ends. This CDR3 contains 15 residues. The germline V gene encodes CDR1 MGHRA and CDR2 YSYEKL.

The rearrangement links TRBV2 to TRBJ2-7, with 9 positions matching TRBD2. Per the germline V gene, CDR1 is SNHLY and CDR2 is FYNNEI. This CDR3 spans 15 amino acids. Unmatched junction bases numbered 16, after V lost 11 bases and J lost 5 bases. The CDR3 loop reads CAGVLAGVGADEQYF. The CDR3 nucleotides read TGTGCCGGCGTGTTAGCGGGAGTTGGCGCCGACGAGCAGTACTTC.

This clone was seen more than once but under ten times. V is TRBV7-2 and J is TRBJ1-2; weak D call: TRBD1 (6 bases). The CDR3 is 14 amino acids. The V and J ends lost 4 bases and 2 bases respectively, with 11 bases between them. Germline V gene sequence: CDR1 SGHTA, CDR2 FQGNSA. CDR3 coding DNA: TGTGCCAGCAGCTCAGTAACAGGGAACTATGGCTACACCTTC. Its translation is CASSSVTGNYGYTF.

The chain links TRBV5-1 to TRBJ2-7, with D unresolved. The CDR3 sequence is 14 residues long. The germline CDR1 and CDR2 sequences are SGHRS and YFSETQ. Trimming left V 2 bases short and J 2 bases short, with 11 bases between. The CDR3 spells CASSFRLLAYEQYF. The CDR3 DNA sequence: TGCGCCAGCAGCTTCAGGCTCCTGGCCTACGAGCAGTACTTC.

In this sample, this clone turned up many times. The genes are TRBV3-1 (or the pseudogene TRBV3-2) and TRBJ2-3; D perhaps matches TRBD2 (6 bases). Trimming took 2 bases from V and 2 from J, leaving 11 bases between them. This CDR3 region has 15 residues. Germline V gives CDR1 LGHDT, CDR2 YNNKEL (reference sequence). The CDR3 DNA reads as TGTGCCAGCAGCCAACCTAGCGTGGACACAGATACGCAGTATTTT. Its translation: CASSQPSVDTDTQYF.

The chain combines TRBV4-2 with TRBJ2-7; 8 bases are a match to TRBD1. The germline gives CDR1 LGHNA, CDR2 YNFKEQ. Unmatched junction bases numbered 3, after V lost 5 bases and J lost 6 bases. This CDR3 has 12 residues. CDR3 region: CASSDRGTEQYF. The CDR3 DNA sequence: TGTGCCAGCAGCGACAGGGGTACCGAGCAGTACTTC.

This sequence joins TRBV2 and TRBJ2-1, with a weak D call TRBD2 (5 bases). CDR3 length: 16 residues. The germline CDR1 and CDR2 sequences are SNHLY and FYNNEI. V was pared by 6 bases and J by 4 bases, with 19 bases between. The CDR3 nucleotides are TGTGCCAGCAGCCACCAGACGGGTAGCGTTTACAATGAGCAGTTCTTC. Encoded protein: CASSHQTGSVYNEQFF.

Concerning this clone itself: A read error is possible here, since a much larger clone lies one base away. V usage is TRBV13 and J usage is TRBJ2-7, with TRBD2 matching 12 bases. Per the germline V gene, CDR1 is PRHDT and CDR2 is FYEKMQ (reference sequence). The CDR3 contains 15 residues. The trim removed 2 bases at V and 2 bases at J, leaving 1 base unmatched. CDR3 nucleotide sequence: TGTGCCAGCAGCTTACGGACTAGCGGGACCTACGAGCAGTACTTC. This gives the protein CASSLRTSGTYEQYF. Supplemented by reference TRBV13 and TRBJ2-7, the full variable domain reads AAGVIQSPRHLIKEKRETATLKCYPIPRHDTVYWYQQGPGQDPQFLISFYEKMQSDKGSIPDRFSAQQFSDYHSELNMSSLELGDSALYFCASSLRTSGTYEQYFGPGTRLTVT.

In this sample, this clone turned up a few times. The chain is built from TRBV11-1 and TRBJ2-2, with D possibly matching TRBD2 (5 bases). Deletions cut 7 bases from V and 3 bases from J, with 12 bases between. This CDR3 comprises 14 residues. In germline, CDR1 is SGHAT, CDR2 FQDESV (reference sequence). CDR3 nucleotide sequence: TGTGCCAGCAACGCGGGTGGCTACACCGGGGAGCTGTTTTTT. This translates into CASNAGGYTGELFF.

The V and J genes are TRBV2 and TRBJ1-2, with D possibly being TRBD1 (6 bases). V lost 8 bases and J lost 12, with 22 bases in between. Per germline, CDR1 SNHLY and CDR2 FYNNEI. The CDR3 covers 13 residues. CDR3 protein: CASRNYREGEDTF. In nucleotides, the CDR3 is TGTGCCAGCCGGAACTACAGGGAAGGAGAGGACACCTTC.

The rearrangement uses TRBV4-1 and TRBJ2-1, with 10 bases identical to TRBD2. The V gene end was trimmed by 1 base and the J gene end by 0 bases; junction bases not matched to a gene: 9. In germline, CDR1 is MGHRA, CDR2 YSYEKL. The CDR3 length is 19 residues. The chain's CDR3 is CASSQGPGTSERSYNEQFF. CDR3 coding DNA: TGCGCCAGCAGCCAAGGCCCCGGGACTAGCGAACGCTCCTACAATGAGCAGTTCTTC.

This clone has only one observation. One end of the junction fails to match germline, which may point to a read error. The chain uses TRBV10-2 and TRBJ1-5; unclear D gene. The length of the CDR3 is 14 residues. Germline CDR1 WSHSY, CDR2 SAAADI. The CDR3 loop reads CASSESTGNQPQHF. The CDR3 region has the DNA TGCGCCAGCAGCGAGTCGACTGGCAATCAGCCCCAGCATTTT.